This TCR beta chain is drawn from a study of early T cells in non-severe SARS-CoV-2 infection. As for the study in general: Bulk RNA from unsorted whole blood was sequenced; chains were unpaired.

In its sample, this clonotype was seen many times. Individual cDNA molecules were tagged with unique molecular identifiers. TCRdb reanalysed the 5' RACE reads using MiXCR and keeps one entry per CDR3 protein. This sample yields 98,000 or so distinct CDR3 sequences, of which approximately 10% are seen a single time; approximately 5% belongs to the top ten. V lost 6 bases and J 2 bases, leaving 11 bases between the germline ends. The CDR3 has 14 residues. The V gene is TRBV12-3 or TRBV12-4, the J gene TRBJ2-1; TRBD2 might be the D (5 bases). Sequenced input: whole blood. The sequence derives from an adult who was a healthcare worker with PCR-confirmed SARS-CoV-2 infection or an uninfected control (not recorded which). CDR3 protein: CASRKGRAYNEQFF. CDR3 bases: TGTGCCAGCAGGAAAGGGAGAGCCTACAATGAGCAGTTCTTC.